This TCR beta chain was observed in a study of T cell repertoires in cytomegalovirus infection. Study information: Public TCR beta signatures provided an indication of both CMV infection and a matching HLA type.

This clonotype was detected ten times or more. Its antigen is unidentified. One entry per CDR3 protein results from TCRdb running MiXCR on the reads. The table records approximately 1,000,000 distinct CDR3 sequences, roughly 31% of them present only once. With 0 bases removed from V and 0 bases from J, the gap between germline ends came to 12 bases. This CDR3 has 18 residues. Germline CDR1 reads LGHNA; CDR2 reads YSLEER. The study's findings and limits: The cumulative frequency of public TCR beta families identified carriers of CMV plus the relevant HLA. In two of eight donors, the top clonotype was HLA-C-restricted CMV-specific.

V gene TRBV4-3 combines with J gene TRBJ2-6; maybe TRBD1 (5 bases). This TCR was recovered from a human donor in good health (CMV status not recorded). Some clones in this sample may be carry-over from other donors' samples. Sequencing was performed on cultured CD8+ T cells from PBMCs, taken from culture after CMV antigen stimulation. The CDR3 sequence is CASSQDPRQSSGANVLTF. CDR3 in DNA: TGCGCCAGCAGCCAAGATCCTCGACAGAGCTCTGGGGCCAACGTCCTGACTTTC.